Listed below are T cell receptor beta chains from one sample, sequenced in a study of blood T cell repertoires in COVID-19. Sequencing was performed with immunoSEQ multiplex PCR; in TCRdb, only in-frame clones are kept and a portion is missing. The table has roughly 200,000 clones, 85% to 90% seen once. The sequencing input was PBMCs or T cells enriched from blood (not recorded which). Source of these receptors: a woman in her forties with acute COVID-19. The conserved cysteine and the conserved F or W are not part of the CDR3 here. Fields, in order: V gene, J gene, CDR3 protein.

TRBV28	TRBJ1-2	ASSSGQPSFYGYT
TRBV7-2	TRBJ2-7	ASSSSSVRGGDYEQY
TRBV28	TRBJ2-5	ASSFGGRDQETQY
TRBV3-1/TRBV3-2	TRBJ2-3	ASSQDRLAGVPDTQY
TRBV29-1	TRBJ2-5	SGLAGEETQY
TRBV3-1/TRBV3-2	TRBJ2-2	ASSHRRQGGTGELF
TRBV24-1	TRBJ1-1	ATSDETTESMNTEAF
TRBV19	TRBJ2-3	ASRGRATDTQY
TRBV28	TRBJ1-6	ASSRTAKNSPLH
TRBV19	TRBJ2-1	ASSIEAERDNEQF
TRBV5-1	TRBJ1-2	ASSSGTWPYGYT
TRBV5-4	TRBJ1-2	ASSWDRVHGYT
TRBV5-1	TRBJ1-1	ASSPRGGGKGTEAF
TRBV20-1	TRBJ2-5	SGGIHGTQY
TRBV7-2	TRBJ2-1	ASSWGGGYYNEQF
TRBV5-6	TRBJ2-1	ASSLTGGNEQF
TRBV7-2	TRBJ2-5	ASSFGILAGGGQETQY
TRBV18	TRBJ1-6	ASSRHSPGSSYNSPLH
TRBV3-1/TRBV3-2	TRBJ2-7	ASSQGGLHGGYEQY
TRBV30	TRBJ1-2	AWSETGGVYGYT
TRBV7-9	TRBJ2-7	ASSLAGGSYEQY
TRBV19	TRBJ1-2	ASSIGQERGYT
TRBV19	TRBJ2-7	ASSIGGPGGQGAYEQY
TRBV28	TRBJ2-7	ASSPPGQGAYEQY
TRBV11-3	TRBJ2-1	ASSLGVAGVSGNNEQF
TRBV15	TRBJ2-3	ATSRSGTSGTDTQY
TRBV10-3	TRBJ1-6	AISESSPTGALH
TRBV10-3	TRBJ1-2	AISSDRELWDGYT
TRBV2	TRBJ1-1	ASRVDRDTEAF
TRBV18	TRBJ2-5	ASSPGQGETQY
TRBV28	TRBJ2-3	ASSTPGQPTDTQY
TRBV28	TRBJ1-5	ASRNRGTSNQPQH
TRBV19	TRBJ2-4	ASSISSRTGLAKNIQY
TRBV6-2/TRBV6-3	TRBJ2-2	ASSYERERNTGELF